The clone carrying this T cell receptor beta chain was found many times. Its antigen is unidentified. Investigators prepared the TCR beta libraries by applying iRepertoire HTBI primers and Arm-PCR of CDR3 regions. As handled by the study authors: Detected in the samples were roughly 60 TRBV and 14 TRBJ segments. TCRdb fed the multiplex PCR reads into MiXCR, producing one record per CDR3 protein. None of the V and J calls come from the authors' own analysis; TCRdb made them. The table records 200,000 to 250,000 distinct CDR3 sequences, about 19% of them present only once. The time point here: newly diagnosed GD, antithyroid drugs for less than 3 months. The TCR library was made from RNA that had been extracted from PBMCs in TRIzol. Patients were enrolled at an endocrinology department in Xi'an, China. There are 14 residues in the CDR3. Germline V lookup: CDR1 LGHDT, CDR2 YNNKEL (reference sequence). The V gene end was trimmed by 6 bases and the J gene end by 4 bases; junction bases not matched to a gene: 5.

The sample comes from a study of regulatory T cells in long-lasting Graves disease. Study results and limitations: Study was limited to peripheral blood, excluding thyroid tissue. Persistent disease showed a preference for TRBV28, TRBJ1-2 and TRBJ2-5.

This sequence joins TRBV3-1 and TRBJ2-2; 7 nucleotides match TRBD1. The sequencing used peripheral blood mononuclear cells (PBMCs), collected at new diagnosis, from a patient treated with antithyroid drugs. The TCR originated in a female donor with Graves disease. CDR3 in DNA: TGTGCCAGCAGTCGACAGGGTAGCACCGGGGAGCTGTTTTTT. Translating gives CASSRQGSTGELFF.